The 20 T cell receptor beta chains below were found in one sample sequenced in a study of blood T cell repertoires in COVID-19. Assay used: immunoSEQ multiplex PCR; TCRdb lists only in-frame clones, some missing. The sample shows about 320,000 clones, approximately 91% of them seen only once. Sequencing used PBMCs or T cells enriched from blood (not recorded which). The receptors were gathered from a man in his fifties or sixties who had recovered from COVID-19.

This clone was observed a single time. The chain employs TRBV7-2 and TRBJ1-5, with TRBD1 matching over 9 bases. Germline CDR1 and CDR2: SGHTA and FQGNSA. The CDR3 extends over 12 amino acids. With V trimmed by 5 bases and J by 13 bases, 6 bases remained unmatched. The chain's CDR3 is CASSTPGTGQHF. The CDR3 region has the DNA TGTGCCAGCAGCACTCCCGGGACAGGGCAGCATTTT.

The chain is built from TRBV19 and TRBJ1-6; TRBD1 agrees at 8 bases. The CDR3 loop spans 17 amino acids. J was trimmed by 9 bases and V by 7 bases; bases with no gene match: 17. Germline V lookup: CDR1 LNHDA, CDR2 SQIVND (reference sequence). The CDR3 loop reads CASNPIHGQGPGSPLHF. CDR3 bases: TGTGCCAGTAACCCCATCCATGGACAGGGCCCGGGTTCACCCCTCCACTTT.

V is TRBV7-2 and J is TRBJ1-3; TRBD1 matches at 8 bases. Germline assignment: CDR1 SGHTA and CDR2 FQGNSA. The CDR3 sequence is 17 residues long. V was clipped by 5 bases and J by 0 bases; unmatched bases: 9. This CDR3 reads CASSVRQGMGSGNTIYF. The CDR3 DNA is TGTGCCAGCAGCGTAAGACAGGGGATGGGCTCTGGAAACACCATATATTTT.

The rearrangement links TRBV28 to TRBJ1-1, with TRBD1 matching over 11 bases. Germline V gene data show CDR1 as MDHEN and CDR2 as SYDVKM. This CDR3 region has 13 residues. The junction had 1 base not matched to a gene; V was cut back by 6 bases and J by 4 bases. CDR3 bases: TGTGCCAGCAGGGGACAGGGGGTCACTGAAGCTTTCTTT. Translated, it gives CASRGQGVTEAFF.

The count of this clone is one. The sample carries other DNA sequences with the same CDR3. The chain carries TRBV5-4 and TRBJ2-7, with 14 bases lining up with TRBD2. V dropped 0 bases and J dropped 7; count of bases not matched to a gene: 6. The CDR3 spans 16 residues. Looked up from germline, CDR1 is SGHNT and CDR2 is YYREEE (reference sequence). This chain's CDR3 is CASSLGLAGGPREQYF. CDR3 nucleotide sequence: TGTGCCAGCAGCTTGGGACTAGCGGGAGGGCCGCGGGAGCAGTACTTC.

The chain carries TRBV2 and TRBJ2-2; D is perhaps TRBD1 (5 bases). V dropped 7 bases and J dropped 6 bases, with 18 bases sitting between them. Germline V gene lookup returns CDR1 SNHLY and CDR2 FYNNEI. This CDR3 has 15 amino acids. The CDR3 here is CASTWVYRRAGELFF. The CDR3 DNA follows: TGTGCCAGCACATGGGTTTACAGGCGCGCCGGGGAGCTGTTTTTT.

This clone was recorded a few times. This sequence joins TRBV30 and TRBJ2-3, with D possibly being TRBD1 or TRBD2 (5 bases each). Germline CDR1 is GTSNPN and CDR2 is SVGIG (reference sequence). The CDR3 runs to 12 residues. V was shortened by 5 bases and J by 9 bases, with 15 bases between the two germline ends. This CDR3 reads CAWGSRGHTQYF. The CDR3 DNA follows: TGTGCCTGGGGGAGTAGGGGCCACACGCAGTATTTT.

This clone was observed a handful of times. The V gene is TRBV4-3, the J gene TRBJ2-7; no firm D call. CDR1 LGHNA and CDR2 YSLEER come from the germline V gene. There are 15 residues in the CDR3. The V gene lost 1 base and the J gene lost 0 bases, with 10 bases spanning the gap. CDR3 nucleotide sequence: TGCGCCAGCAGCCAAGGTCACCTAGTCTCCTACGAGCAGTACTTC. Translating it yields CASSQGHLVSYEQYF.

The chain couples TRBV5-8 to TRBJ2-2; a weak D match, TRBD2 (5 bases). The V end was cut by 0 bases, the J end by 3 bases, with 9 bases between. Germline CDR1 SGHTS, CDR2 YDEGEE. There are 15 residues in the CDR3. DNA for the CDR3: TGTGCCAGCAGCTTGGGTTACGGGGACACCGGGGAGCTGTTTTTT. Amino acids: CASSLGYGDTGELFF.

This sequence joins TRBV24-1 and TRBJ1-5, with D possibly being TRBD1 (5 bases). CDR3 size: 14 residues. The ends were cut back, 3 bases at V and 6 bases at J, with 11 bases in the middle. CDR1 is KGHDR, CDR2 SFDVKD, per germline. DNA of the CDR3: TGTGCCACCAGTGATGCAGGGTTGGGTCAGCCCCAGCATTTT. Translated, it gives CATSDAGLGQPQHF.

This chain joins TRBV7-3 and TRBJ1-2, with D hard to call. CDR1 and CDR2 from the germline V gene are SGHTA and FQGTGA. The CDR3 covers 15 residues. V lost 3 bases and J 0 bases, leaving 11 bases between the germline ends. For the CDR3, the DNA is TGTGCCAGCAGCTTTTCGCCAGTAACTAACTATGGCTACACCTTC. It is translated as CASSFSPVTNYGYTF.

This chain links TRBV6-5 with TRBJ2-1; no reliable D call. Germline assignment: CDR1 MNHEY and CDR2 SVGAGI. This CDR3 is built from 12 residues. Trimming pared 4 bases from V and 10 bases from J, leaving 11 bases between. The CDR3 reads CASSSTGNEQFF. CDR3 DNA sequence: TGTGCCAGCAGTTCGACGGGTAACGAGCAGTTCTTC.

This sequence joins TRBV5-6 and TRBJ2-7; 8 bases fit TRBD1. Germline loops: CDR1 SGHDT, CDR2 YYEEEE. This CDR3 region has 17 residues. With 1 base clipped from V and 0 bases from J, the junction kept 9 bases outside the gene matches. The CDR3 DNA reads as TGTGCCAGCAGCTTGTTTCCAGGGGGCGTAAACTCCTACGAGCAGTACTTC. This codes for CASSLFPGGVNSYEQYF.

V gene TRBV11-2 combines with J gene TRBJ1-5, with D possibly TRBD1 on 6 matching bases. The CDR3 sequence is 14 residues long. CDR1 is SGHAT, CDR2 FQNNGV, per germline. Trimming cost V 0 bases and J 10 bases, with 13 bases left between them. The CDR3 DNA reads TGTGCCAGCAGCTTAGACCGGACAGTTGGACCCCAGCATTTT. It translates to CASSLDRTVGPQHF.

A note on this clone: It is unclear where the CDR3 begins or ends on the DNA, so no DNA is shown, and the CDR3 is as TCRdb lists it. The J gene is TRBJ2-7, the V gene TRBV2; whether TRBD1, the table's D call, matches the DNA was not checked. The CDR3 is 14 residues long, counting both termini. CDR1 and CDR2 from the germline V gene are SNHLY and FYNNEI. The CDR3 loop is CASILDIFSYEQYF.

J is TRBJ2-5 and V is TRBV28; tentatively, D is TRBD2 (6 bases). Germline CDR1 and CDR2: MDHEN and SYDVKM. This CDR3 region has 13 residues. V lost 10 bases to trimming and J lost 1 base, with 13 bases between them. In DNA, the CDR3 is TGTGCCATCGCGGAGGGTTCCCAAGAGACCCAGTACTTC. Protein sequence: CAIAEGSQETQYF. Looking up the rest from reference TRBV28 and TRBJ2-5 gives the full variable domain: DVKVTQSSRYLVKRTGEKVFLECVQDMDHENMFWYRQDPGLGLRLIYFSYDVKMKEKGDIPEGYSVSREKKERFSLILESASTNQTSMYLCAIAEGSQETQYFGPGTRLLVL.

The gene calls are TRBV7-9 and TRBJ1-2; 9 nucleotides match TRBD1. Looked up from germline, CDR1 is SEHNR and CDR2 is FQNEAQ (reference sequence). The CDR3 runs to 17 residues. The junction had 14 bases not matched to a gene; V was cut back by 4 bases and J by 5 bases. Here the CDR3 reads CASSSGIGTGWIYGYTF. CDR3 sequence (DNA): TGTGCCAGCAGCTCCGGGATCGGGACAGGGTGGATATATGGCTACACCTTC. Full variable domain (outside the CDR3, taken from reference TRBV7-9 and TRBJ1-2): DTGVSQNPRHKITKRGQNVTFRCDPISEHNRLYWYRQTLGQGPEFLTYFQNEAQLEKSRLLSDRFSAERPKGSFSTLEIQRTEQGDSAMYLCASSSGIGTGWIYGYTFGSGTRLTVV.

The chain recombines TRBV4-1 with TRBJ1-6; the D is unclear. Germline V CDR1 and CDR2: MGHRA, YSYEKL. This CDR3 is built from 15 residues. V gave up 0 bases and J gave up 6 bases, with 9 bases separating them. CDR3 DNA: TGCGCCAGCAGCCAAGATAAACATATTAATTCACCCCTCCACTTT. It yields the protein CASSQDKHINSPLHF.

This clone was seen a single time. The chain uses TRBV10-3 and TRBJ2-7; 13 nucleotides match TRBD2. CDR3 size: 15 residues. V gave up 5 bases and J gave up 1 base; unmatched junction bases: 2. Germline V CDR1 and CDR2: ENHRY, SYGVKD. As DNA, the CDR3 is TGTGCCATCAGTTGGACTAGCGGGAGTTCCTACGAGCAGTACTTC. Its protein is CAISWTSGSSYEQYF.

The chain carries TRBV7-3 and TRBJ2-3, with D perhaps matching TRBD1 (7 bases). The CDR3 covers 17 residues. V lost 2 bases, J lost 2 bases, and 17 bases lay in between. CDR1 and CDR2 (germline): SGHTA, FQGTGA. The CDR3 loop reads CASSLLGGGGSTDTQYF. CDR3 bases: TGTGCCAGCAGCTTATTGGGAGGAGGGGGCTCCACAGATACGCAGTATTTT.